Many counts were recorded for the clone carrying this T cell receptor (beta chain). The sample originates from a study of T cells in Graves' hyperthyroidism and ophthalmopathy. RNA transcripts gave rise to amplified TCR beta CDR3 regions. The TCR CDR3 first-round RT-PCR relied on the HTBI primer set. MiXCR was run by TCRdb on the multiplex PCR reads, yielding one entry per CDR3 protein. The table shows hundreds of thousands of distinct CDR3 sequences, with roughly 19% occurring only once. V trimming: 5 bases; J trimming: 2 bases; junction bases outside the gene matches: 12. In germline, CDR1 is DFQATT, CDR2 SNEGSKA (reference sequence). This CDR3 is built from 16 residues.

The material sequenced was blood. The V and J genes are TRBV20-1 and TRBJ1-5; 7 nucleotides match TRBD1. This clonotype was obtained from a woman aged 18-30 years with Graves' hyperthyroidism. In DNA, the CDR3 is TGCAGTGCTGGTCCGAGGGGGCGCGCGGGCAATCAGCCCCAGCATTTT. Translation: CSAGPRGRAGNQPQHF.